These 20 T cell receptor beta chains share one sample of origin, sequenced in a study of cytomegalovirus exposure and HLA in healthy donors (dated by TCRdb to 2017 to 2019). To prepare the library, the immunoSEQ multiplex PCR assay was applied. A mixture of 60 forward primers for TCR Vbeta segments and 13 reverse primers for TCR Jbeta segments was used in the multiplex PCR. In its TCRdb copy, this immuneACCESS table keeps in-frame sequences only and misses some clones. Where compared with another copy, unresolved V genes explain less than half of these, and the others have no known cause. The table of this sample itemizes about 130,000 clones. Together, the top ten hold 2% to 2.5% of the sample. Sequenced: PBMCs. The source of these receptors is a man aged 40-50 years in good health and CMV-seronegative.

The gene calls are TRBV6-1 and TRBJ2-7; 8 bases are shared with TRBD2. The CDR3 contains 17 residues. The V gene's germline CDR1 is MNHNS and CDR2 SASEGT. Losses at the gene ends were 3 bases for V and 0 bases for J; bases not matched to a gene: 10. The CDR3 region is CASSETGGLGLSYEQYF. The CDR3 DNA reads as TGTGCCAGCAGTGAGACCGGGGGACTAGGCCTCTCCTACGAGCAGTACTTC.

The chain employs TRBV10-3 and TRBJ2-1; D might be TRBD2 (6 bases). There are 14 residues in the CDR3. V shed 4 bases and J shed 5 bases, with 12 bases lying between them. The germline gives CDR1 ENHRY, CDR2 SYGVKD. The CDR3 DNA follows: TGTGCCATCAGTGGGCCCGGGACTCACAATGAGCAGTTCTTC. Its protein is CAISGPGTHNEQFF.

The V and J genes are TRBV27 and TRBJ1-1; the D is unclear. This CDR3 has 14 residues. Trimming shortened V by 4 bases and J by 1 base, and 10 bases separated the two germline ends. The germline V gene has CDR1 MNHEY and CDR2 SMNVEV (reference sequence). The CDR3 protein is CASSWRMGNTEAFF. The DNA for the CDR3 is TGTGCCAGCAGTTGGAGGATGGGGAACACTGAAGCTTTCTTT.

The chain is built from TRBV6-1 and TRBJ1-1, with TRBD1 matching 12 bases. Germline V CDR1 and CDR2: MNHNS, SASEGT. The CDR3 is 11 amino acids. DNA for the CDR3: TGTGCTGGGGACAGGGGGCCTGAAGCTTTCTTT. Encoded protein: CAGDRGPEAFF.

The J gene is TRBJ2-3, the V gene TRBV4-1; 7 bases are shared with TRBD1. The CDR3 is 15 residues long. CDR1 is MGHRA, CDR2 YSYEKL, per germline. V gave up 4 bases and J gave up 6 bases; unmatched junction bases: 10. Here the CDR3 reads CASSRTQGKLDTQYF. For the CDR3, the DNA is TGCGCCAGCAGCCGAACACAGGGGAAACTGGATACGCAGTATTTT.

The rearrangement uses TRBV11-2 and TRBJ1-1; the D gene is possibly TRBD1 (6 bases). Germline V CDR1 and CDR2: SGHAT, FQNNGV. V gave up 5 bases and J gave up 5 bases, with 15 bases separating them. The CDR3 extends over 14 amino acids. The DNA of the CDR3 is TGTGCCAGCAGCCCGGAGGGGGGGCGAACTGAAGCTTTCTTT. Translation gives CASSPEGGRTEAFF.

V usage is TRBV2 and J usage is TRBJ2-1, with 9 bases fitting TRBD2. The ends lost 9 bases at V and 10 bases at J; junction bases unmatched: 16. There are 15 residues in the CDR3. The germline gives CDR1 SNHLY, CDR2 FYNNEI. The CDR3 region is CASEPGLAVGNEQFF. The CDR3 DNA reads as TGTGCCAGTGAACCGGGACTAGCCGTGGGCAACGAGCAGTTCTTC.

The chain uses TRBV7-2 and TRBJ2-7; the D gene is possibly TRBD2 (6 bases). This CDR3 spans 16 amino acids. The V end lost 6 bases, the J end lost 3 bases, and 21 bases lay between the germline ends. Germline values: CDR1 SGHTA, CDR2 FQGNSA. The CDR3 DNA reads TGTGCCAGCAGTAGCTATTCCGGGACTGAATACTACGAGCAGTACTTC. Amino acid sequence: CASSSYSGTEYYEQYF.

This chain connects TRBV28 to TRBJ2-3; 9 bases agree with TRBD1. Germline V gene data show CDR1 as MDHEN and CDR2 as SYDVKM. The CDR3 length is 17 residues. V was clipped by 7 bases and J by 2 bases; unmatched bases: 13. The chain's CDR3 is CASKRPGQGLITDTQYF. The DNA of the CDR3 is TGTGCCAGCAAGCGACCGGGACAGGGATTGATCACAGATACGCAGTATTTT.

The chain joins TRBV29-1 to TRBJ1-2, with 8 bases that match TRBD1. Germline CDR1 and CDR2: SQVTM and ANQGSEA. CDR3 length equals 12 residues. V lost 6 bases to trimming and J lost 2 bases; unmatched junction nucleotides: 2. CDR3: CSVRQGNYGYTF. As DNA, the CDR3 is TGCAGCGTCAGACAGGGGAACTATGGCTACACCTTC. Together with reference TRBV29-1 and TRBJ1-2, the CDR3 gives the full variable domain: SAVISQKPSRDICQRGTSLTIQCQVDSQVTMMFWYRQQPGQSLTLIATANQGSEATYESGFVIDKFPISRPNLTFSTLTVSNMSPEDSSIYLCSVRQGNYGYTFGSGTRLTVV.

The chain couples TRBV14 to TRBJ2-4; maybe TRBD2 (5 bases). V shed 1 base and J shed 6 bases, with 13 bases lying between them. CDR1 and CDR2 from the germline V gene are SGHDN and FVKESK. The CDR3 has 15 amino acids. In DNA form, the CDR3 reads TGTGCCAGCAGCCAAGTATGGGCAGGAGGAAACATTCAGTACTTC. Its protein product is CASSQVWAGGNIQYF.

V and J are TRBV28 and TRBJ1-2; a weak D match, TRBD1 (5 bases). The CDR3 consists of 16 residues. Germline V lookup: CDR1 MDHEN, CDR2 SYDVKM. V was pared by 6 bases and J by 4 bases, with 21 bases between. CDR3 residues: CASSPPDLTEIYGYTF. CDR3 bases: TGTGCCAGCAGCCCCCCCGATCTGACAGAGATCTATGGCTACACCTTC.

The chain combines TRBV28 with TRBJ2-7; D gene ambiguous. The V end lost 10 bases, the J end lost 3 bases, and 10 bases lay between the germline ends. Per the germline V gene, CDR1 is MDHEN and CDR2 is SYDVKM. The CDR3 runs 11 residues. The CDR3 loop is CAIRRGYEQYF. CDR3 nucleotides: TGTGCCATAAGAAGAGGCTACGAGCAGTACTTC.

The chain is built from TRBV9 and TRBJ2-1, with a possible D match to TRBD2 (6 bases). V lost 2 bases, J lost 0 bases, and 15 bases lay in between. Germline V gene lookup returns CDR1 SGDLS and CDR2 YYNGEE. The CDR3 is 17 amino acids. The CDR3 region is CASSVSLAKYSYNEQFF. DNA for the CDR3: TGTGCCAGCAGCGTGTCGCTAGCGAAGTACTCCTACAATGAGCAGTTCTTC.

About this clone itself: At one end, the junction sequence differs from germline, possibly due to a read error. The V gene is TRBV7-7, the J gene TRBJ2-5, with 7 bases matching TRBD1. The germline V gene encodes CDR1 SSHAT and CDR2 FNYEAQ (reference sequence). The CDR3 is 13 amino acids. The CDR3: CASSGQAQETQYF. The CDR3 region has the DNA TGTGCTAGCAGCGGACAGGCCCAAGAGACCCAGTACTTC.

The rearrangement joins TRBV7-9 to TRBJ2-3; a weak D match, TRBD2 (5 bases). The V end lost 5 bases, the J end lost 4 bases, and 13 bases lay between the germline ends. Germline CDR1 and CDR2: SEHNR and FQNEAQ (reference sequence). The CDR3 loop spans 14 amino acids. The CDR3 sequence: CASSPGVSSDTQYF. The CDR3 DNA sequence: TGTGCCAGCAGCCCCGGGGTCTCATCAGATACGCAGTATTTT.

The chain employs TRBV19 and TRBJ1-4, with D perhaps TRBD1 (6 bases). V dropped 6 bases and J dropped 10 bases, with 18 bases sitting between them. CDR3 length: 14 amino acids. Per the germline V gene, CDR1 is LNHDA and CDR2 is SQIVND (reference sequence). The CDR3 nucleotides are TGTGCCAGTAGGCCTCGGGCGGGGGGCGGAAAACTGTTTTTT. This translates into CASRPRAGGGKLFF. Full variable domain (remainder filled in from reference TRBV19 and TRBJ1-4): DGGITQSPKYLFRKEGQNVTLSCEQNLNHDAMYWYRQDPGQGLRLIYYSQIVNDFQKGDIAEGYSVSREKKESFPLTVTSAQKNPTAFYLCASRPRAGGGKLFFGSGTQLSVL.

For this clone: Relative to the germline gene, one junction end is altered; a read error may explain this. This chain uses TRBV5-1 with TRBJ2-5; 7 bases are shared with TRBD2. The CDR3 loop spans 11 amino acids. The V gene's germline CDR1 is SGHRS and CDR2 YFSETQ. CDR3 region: CASSPWGGGDF. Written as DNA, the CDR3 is TGCGCCAGCAGCCCATGGGGGGGTGGAGACTTC.

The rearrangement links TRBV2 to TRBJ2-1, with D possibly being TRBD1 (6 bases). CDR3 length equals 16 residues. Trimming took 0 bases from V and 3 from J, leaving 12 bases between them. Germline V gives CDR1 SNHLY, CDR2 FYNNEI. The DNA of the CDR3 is TGTGCCAGCAGTGAAGCAGGCAGGGGAGACTACAATGAGCAGTTCTTC. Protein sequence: CASSEAGRGDYNEQFF.

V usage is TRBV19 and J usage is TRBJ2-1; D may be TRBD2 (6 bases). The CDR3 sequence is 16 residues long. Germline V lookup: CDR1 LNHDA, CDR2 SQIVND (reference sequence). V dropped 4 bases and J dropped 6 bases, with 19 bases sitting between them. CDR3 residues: CASSTSRRGHGNEQFF. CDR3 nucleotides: TGTGCCAGTAGTACTTCGCGGAGGGGTCACGGCAATGAGCAGTTCTTC.